This T cell receptor beta chain was sequenced in a study of response to subunit inactivated influenza vaccine. In germline, CDR1 is DFQATT, CDR2 SNEGSKA (reference sequence). The CDR3 extends over 16 amino acids. With 2 bases removed from V and 2 bases from J, the gap between germline ends came to 18 bases. TCRdb re-derived calls from the RT-PCR reads in MiXCR, one entry per CDR3 protein. This table holds about 800,000 distinct CDR3 sequences, around 21% found once. This clonotype was seen only a few times. Antigen unknown. Overall study results and limits: After each seasonal influenza vaccination, few new T cells are recruited, the authors suggested.

This rearrangement joins TRBV20-1 to TRBJ2-5; D possibly matches TRBD1 or TRBD2 (7 bases each). The material sequenced was PBMCs from blood, taken roughly 5 days after vaccination. This sequence originates from a man between 50 and 59 years old who received an inactivated influenza vaccine. CDR3 DNA: TGCAGTGCTAGAAAATTCAGGGGGGGTCGACAAGAGACCCAGTACTTC. This translates into CSARKFRGGRQETQYF.